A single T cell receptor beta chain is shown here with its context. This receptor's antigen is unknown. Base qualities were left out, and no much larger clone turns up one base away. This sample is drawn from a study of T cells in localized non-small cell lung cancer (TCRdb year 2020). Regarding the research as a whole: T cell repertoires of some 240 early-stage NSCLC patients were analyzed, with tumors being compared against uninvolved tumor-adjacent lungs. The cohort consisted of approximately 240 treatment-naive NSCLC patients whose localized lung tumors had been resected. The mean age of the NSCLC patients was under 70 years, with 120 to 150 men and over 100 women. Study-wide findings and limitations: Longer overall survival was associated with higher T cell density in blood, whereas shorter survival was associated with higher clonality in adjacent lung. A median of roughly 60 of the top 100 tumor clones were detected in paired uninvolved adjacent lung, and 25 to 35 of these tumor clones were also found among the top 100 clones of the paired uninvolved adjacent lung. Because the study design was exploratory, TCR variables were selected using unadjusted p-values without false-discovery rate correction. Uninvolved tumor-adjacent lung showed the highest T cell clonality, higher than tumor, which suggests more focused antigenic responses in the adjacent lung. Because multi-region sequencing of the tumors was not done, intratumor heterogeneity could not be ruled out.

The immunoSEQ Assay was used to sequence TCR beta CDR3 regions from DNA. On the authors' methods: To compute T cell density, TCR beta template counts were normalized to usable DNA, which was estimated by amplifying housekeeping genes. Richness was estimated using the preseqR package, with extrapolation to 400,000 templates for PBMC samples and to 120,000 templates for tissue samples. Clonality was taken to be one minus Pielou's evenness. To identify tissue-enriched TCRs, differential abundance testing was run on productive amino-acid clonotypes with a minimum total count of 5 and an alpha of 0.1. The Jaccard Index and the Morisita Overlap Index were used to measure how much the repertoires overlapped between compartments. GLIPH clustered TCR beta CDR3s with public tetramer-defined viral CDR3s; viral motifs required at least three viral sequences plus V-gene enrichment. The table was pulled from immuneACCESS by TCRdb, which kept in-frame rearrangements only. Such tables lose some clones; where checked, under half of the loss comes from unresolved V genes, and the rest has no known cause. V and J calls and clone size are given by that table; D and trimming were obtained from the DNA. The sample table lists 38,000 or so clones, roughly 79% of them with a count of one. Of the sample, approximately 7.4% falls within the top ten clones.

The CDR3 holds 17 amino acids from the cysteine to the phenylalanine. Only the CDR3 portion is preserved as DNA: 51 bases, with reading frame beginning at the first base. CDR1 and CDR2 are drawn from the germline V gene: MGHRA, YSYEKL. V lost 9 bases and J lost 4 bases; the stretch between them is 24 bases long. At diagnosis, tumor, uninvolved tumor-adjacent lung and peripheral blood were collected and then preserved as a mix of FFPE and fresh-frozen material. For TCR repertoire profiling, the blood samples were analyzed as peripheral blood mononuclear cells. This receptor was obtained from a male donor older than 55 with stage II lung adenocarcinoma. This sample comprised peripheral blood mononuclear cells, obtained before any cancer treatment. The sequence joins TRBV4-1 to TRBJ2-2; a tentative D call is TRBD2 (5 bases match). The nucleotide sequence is TGCGCCAGTACCGAGACCGTACGAGGGAAGGTCACCGGGGAGCTGTTTTTT. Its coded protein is CASTETVRGKVTGELFF.